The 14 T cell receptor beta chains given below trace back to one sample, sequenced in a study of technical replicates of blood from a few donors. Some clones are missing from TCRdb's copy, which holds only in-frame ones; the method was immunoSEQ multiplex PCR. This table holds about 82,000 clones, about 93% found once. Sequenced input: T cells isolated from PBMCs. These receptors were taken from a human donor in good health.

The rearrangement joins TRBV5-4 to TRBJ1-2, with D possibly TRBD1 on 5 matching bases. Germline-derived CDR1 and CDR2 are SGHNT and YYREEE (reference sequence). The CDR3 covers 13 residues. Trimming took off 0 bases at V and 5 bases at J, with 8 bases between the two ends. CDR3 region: CASSLDRMYGYTF. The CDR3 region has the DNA TGTGCCAGCAGCTTGGACAGGATGTATGGCTACACCTTC.

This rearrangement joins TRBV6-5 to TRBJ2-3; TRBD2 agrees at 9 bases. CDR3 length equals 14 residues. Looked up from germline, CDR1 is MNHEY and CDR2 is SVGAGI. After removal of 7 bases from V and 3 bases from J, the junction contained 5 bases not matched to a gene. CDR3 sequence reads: CASTPLAGTDTQYF. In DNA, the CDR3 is TGTGCCAGCACTCCACTAGCGGGTACAGATACGCAGTATTTT.

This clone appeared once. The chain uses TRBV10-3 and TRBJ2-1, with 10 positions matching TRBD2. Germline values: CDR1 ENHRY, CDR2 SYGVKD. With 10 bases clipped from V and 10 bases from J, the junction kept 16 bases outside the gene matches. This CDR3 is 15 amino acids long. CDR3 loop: CASLQGTSGTDEQFF. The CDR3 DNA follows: TGTGCCAGCCTACAGGGAACTAGCGGGACCGACGAGCAGTTCTTC.

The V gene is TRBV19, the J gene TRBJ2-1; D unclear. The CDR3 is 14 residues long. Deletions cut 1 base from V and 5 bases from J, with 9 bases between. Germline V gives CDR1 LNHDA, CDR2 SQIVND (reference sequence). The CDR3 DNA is TGTGCCAGTAGTATAGTCCTACTAAACAATGAGCAGTTCTTC. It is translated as CASSIVLLNNEQFF.

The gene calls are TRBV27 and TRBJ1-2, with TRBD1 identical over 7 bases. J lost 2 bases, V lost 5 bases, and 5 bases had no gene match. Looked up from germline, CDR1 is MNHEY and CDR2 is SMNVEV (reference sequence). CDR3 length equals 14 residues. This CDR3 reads CASSTGVENYGYTF. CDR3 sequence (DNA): TGTGCCAGCAGTACAGGGGTAGAGAACTATGGCTACACCTTC.

The CDR3 reads CASSLALGGSGNTIYF. The CDR3 region has the DNA TGCGCCAGCAGCTTGGCCCTCGGGGGCTCTGGAAACACCATATATTTT. The genes are TRBV5-1 and TRBJ1-3, with D tentatively TRBD1 (5 bases). This CDR3 comprises 16 residues. Germline loops: CDR1 SGHRS, CDR2 YFSETQ. V shed 0 bases and J shed 0 bases, with 10 bases lying between them.

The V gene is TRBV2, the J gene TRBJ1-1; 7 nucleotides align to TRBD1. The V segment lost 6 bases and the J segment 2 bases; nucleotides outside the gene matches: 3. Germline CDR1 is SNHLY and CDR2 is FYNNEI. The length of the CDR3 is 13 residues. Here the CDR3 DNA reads TGTGCCAGCAGGGACAGGTTAAACACTGAAGCTTTCTTT. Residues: CASRDRLNTEAFF. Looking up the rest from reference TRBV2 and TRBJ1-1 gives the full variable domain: EPEVTQTPSHQVTQMGQEVILRCVPISNHLYFYWYRQILGQKVEFLVSFYNNEISEKSEIFDDQFSVERPDGSNFTLKIRSTKLEDSAMYFCASRDRLNTEAFFGQGTRLTVV.

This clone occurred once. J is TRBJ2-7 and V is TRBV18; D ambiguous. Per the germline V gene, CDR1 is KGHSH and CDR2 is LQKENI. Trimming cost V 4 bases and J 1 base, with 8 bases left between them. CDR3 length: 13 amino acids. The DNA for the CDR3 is TGTGCCAGCTCACTCGACATGTCCTACGAGCAGTACTTC. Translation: CASSLDMSYEQYF.

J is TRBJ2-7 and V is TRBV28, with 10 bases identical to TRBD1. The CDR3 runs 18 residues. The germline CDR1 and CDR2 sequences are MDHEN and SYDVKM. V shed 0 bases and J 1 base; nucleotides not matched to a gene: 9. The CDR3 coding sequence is TGTGCCAGCAGTTTATGGGGACAGGGGACCTTAGCATCCTACGAGCAGTACTTC. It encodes CASSLWGQGTLASYEQYF.

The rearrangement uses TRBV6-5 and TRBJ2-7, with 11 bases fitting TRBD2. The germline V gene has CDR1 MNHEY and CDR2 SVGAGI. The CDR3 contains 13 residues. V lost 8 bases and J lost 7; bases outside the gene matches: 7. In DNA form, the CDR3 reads TGTGCCAGCCGAGTAGCGGGAGGGTGGGAGCAGTACTTC. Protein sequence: CASRVAGGWEQYF.

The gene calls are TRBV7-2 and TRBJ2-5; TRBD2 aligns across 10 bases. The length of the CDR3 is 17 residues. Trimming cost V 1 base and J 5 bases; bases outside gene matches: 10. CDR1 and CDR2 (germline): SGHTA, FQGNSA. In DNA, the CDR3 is TGTGCCAGCAGCTTAGTGCTGCTAGCGGGAGACGGGGAGACCCAGTACTTC. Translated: CASSLVLLAGDGETQYF.

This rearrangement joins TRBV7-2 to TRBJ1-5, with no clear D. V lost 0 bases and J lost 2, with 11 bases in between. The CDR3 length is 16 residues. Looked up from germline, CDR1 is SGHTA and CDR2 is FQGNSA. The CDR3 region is CASSLAPGRGNQPQHF. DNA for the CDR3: TGTGCCAGCAGCTTAGCCCCGGGGAGGGGCAATCAGCCCCAGCATTTT.

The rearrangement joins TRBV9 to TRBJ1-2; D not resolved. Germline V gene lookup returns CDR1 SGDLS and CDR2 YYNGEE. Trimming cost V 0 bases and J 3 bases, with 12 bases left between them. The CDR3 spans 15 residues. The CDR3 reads CASSVVVEEDYGYTF. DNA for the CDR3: TGTGCCAGCAGCGTAGTAGTGGAGGAAGACTATGGCTACACCTTC.

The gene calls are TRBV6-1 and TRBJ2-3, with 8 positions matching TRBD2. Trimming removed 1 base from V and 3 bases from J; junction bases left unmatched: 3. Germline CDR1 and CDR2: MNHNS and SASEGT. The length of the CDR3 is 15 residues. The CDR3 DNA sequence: TGTGCCAGCAGTGAAGGGCGGGAGGTTACAGATACGCAGTATTTT. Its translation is CASSEGREVTDTQYF.